The next 17 T cell receptor beta chains were all read from a single sample in a study of shared clonotypes between healthy human individuals. Naive-designated CD8 cells lacked CD45RO, were positively enriched for CCR7, and omitted terminally differentiated effector memory CD45RA+ cells. Method: immunoSEQ multiplex PCR; TCRdb's copy keeps in-frame clones and lacks some. The repertoire holds around 640,000 clones, roughly 96% seen once, with around 0.1% in the top ten. Sequencing input: naive CD8+ T cells sorted from blood. The receptors here all came from a woman aged 25 to 39 in good health.

The V gene is TRBV9, the J gene TRBJ2-5, with a tentative D call TRBD2 (6 bases). The V and J ends lost 2 bases and 1 base respectively, with 18 bases between them. This CDR3 has 17 residues. Germline V CDR1 and CDR2: SGDLS, YYNGEE. CDR3 amino acids: CASSVAAGNSAQETQYF. CDR3 bases: TGTGCCAGCAGCGTTGCAGCGGGTAATAGCGCCCAAGAGACCCAGTACTTC.

The genes are TRBV5-1 and TRBJ2-5, with D unclear. The CDR3 has 15 amino acids. Trimming left V 2 bases short and J 5 bases short, with 16 bases between. Per the germline V gene, CDR1 is SGHRS and CDR2 is YFSETQ. The CDR3 coding sequence is TGCGCCAGCAGCTTTTTTTCCCCCGCAGTGGAGACCCAGTACTTC. It codes for CASSFFSPAVETQYF.

For the CDR3, the DNA is TGTGCCAGCAGTTTTGTGCCGCAAGAGACCCAGTACTTC. The encoded protein is CASSFVPQETQYF. V gene TRBV27 combines with J gene TRBJ2-5; no clear D gene. The CDR3 extends over 13 amino acids. Trimming took off 3 bases at V and 2 bases at J, with 7 bases between the two ends. The germline V gene has CDR1 MNHEY and CDR2 SMNVEV (reference sequence).

The V and J genes are TRBV7-2 and TRBJ2-7, with no clear D. Germline V gene lookup returns CDR1 SGHTA and CDR2 FQGNSA. Trimming removed 1 base at V and 3 bases at J, with 13 bases between. The CDR3 length is 15 residues. The DNA of the CDR3 is TGTGCCAGCAGCTTAGGGTTTAGGGTTTTCTACGAGCAGTACTTC. Protein: CASSLGFRVFYEQYF. The whole variable domain, filled in from reference TRBV7-2 and TRBJ2-7, reads GAGVSQSPSNKVTEKGKDVELRCDPISGHTALYWYRQSLGQGLEFLIYFQGNSAPDKSGLPSDRFSAERTGGSVSTLTIQRTQQEDSAVYLCASSLGFRVFYEQYFGPGTRLTVT.

The chain recombines TRBV28 with TRBJ1-1, with D possibly matching TRBD1 (6 bases). The CDR3 is 16 amino acids. Per germline, CDR1 MDHEN and CDR2 SYDVKM. With 5 bases removed from V and 0 bases from J, the gap between germline ends came to 16 bases. CDR3 sequence (DNA): TGTGCCAGCAGTCCCTTGGGGGCCGGGGTGAACACTGAAGCTTTCTTT. Its protein is CASSPLGAGVNTEAFF.

The chain is built from TRBV19 and TRBJ2-3; no reliable D call. The germline gives CDR1 LNHDA, CDR2 SQIVND (reference sequence). The CDR3 loop spans 12 amino acids. Trimming took 11 bases from V and 4 from J, leaving 13 bases between them. The CDR3 region is CASRLGADTQYF. For the CDR3, the DNA is TGTGCCTCCCGGTTGGGCGCAGATACGCAGTATTTT.

The V call is TRBV10-2, the J call TRBJ2-7; D might be TRBD2 (6 bases). Germline V gene lookup returns CDR1 WSHSY and CDR2 SAAADI. Trimming removed 6 bases from V and 1 base from J, with 13 bases in between. This CDR3 has 14 residues. CDR3 DNA: TGCGCCAGCAGGTCGGGAGAACGGTCCTACGAGCAGTACTTC. It translates to CASRSGERSYEQYF.

J is TRBJ2-1 and V is TRBV25-1; D might be TRBD1 or TRBD2, each matching 6 bases. V was clipped by 3 bases and J by 8 bases, with 20 bases between them. The CDR3 loop spans 16 amino acids. The germline V gene has CDR1 MGHDK and CDR2 SYGVNS. The CDR3 sequence is CASSDNGGEWRDEQFF. The CDR3 nucleotides are TGTGCCAGCAGTGATAATGGGGGCGAATGGAGGGATGAGCAGTTCTTC.

CDR3 protein: CASSDYQGSEKLFF. The CDR3 nucleotides are TGTGCCAGCAGCGATTACCAGGGGAGTGAAAAACTGTTTTTT. The rearrangement joins TRBV21-1 to TRBJ1-4; the table's D gene call, TRBD1, was not cross checked with the DNA. TRBV21-1 is annotated as a pseudogene. CDR3 length: 14 residues.

The V and J genes are TRBV2 and TRBJ2-1; 11 positions agree with TRBD2. Germline V lookup: CDR1 SNHLY, CDR2 FYNNEI. V dropped 6 bases and J dropped 4; count of bases not matched to a gene: 8. This CDR3 is built from 16 residues. CDR3 in DNA: TGTGCCAGCAGAAAAACCGGGACTAGCGGATACAATGAGCAGTTCTTC. Protein product: CASRKTGTSGYNEQFF.

On this clone itself: In the same sample, other DNA sequences code for this CDR3. The rearrangement uses TRBV5-1 and TRBJ1-1; D gene ambiguous. Trimming stripped 2 bases from V and 5 bases from J, with 10 bases between. There are 13 residues in the CDR3. In germline, CDR1 is SGHRS, CDR2 YFSETQ. This CDR3 is CASSLTRGTEAFF. The DNA for the CDR3 is TGCGCCAGCAGCTTAACCCGCGGAACTGAAGCTTTCTTT. The full variable domain, with the rest looked up from reference TRBV5-1 and TRBJ1-1, is KAGVTQTPRYLIKTRGQQVTLSCSPISGHRSVSWYQQTPGQGLQFLFEYFSETQRNKGNFPGRFSGRQFSNSRSEMNVSTLELGDSALYLCASSLTRGTEAFFGQGTRLTVV.

The chain has TRBV6-5 and TRBJ2-5; TRBD1 might be the D (6 bases). The J call is uncertain, as TRBJ2-7 better fits the DNA end. Germline values: CDR1 MNHEY, CDR2 SVGAGI. The CDR3 spans 13 residues. The DNA of the CDR3 is TGTGCCAGCAGTGAACAGGGTACCTACGAGCAGTACTTC. Translated, it gives CASSEQGTYEQYF.

With regard to this clone: Other DNA sequences of this sample code for an identical CDR3. The V call is TRBV30, the J call TRBJ2-7, with D hard to call. The CDR3 is 13 residues long. Germline CDR1 and CDR2: GTSNPN and SVGIG (reference sequence). V shed 0 bases and J shed 3 bases, with 9 bases lying between them. The CDR3: CAWSVGPGYEQYF. The CDR3 DNA reads TGTGCCTGGAGTGTAGGTCCAGGCTACGAGCAGTACTTC.

The rearrangement joins TRBV6-1 to TRBJ2-1, with 8 bases matching TRBD2. The CDR3 runs to 15 residues. V lost 3 bases to trimming and J lost 4 bases; unmatched junction nucleotides: 5. Germline CDR1 and CDR2: MNHNS and SASEGT. CDR3 protein: CASSERAGVYNEQFF. CDR3 bases: TGTGCCAGCAGTGAGAGAGCGGGAGTGTACAATGAGCAGTTCTTC.

The V and J genes are TRBV25-1 and TRBJ2-1, with TRBD2 identical over 8 bases. CDR1 is MGHDK and CDR2 is SYGVNS in the germline V gene. Unmatched junction bases numbered 4, after V lost 0 bases and J lost 3 bases. This CDR3 region has 16 residues. The CDR3 DNA sequence: TGTGCCAGCAGTGAATATCGCGGGAGGCACTACAATGAGCAGTTCTTC. Protein product: CASSEYRGRHYNEQFF. Together with reference TRBV25-1 and TRBJ2-1, the CDR3 gives the full variable domain: EADIYQTPRYLVIGTGKKITLECSQTMGHDKMYWYQQDPGMELHLIHYSYGVNSTEKGDLSSESTVSRIRTEHFPLTLESARPSHTSQYLCASSEYRGRHYNEQFFGPGTRLTVL.

This clone occurred once. The chain uses TRBV29-1 and TRBJ1-3; 10 nucleotides align to TRBD1. Germline V gives CDR1 SQVTM, CDR2 ANQGSEA. This CDR3 is 15 amino acids long. Unmatched junction bases numbered 8, after V lost 0 bases and J lost 9 bases. As DNA, the CDR3 is TGCAGCGTTGAAGATCATGGGACAGGGGAAGGCACCATATATTTT. Protein: CSVEDHGTGEGTIYF.

V gene TRBV29-1 combines with J gene TRBJ2-5, with D possibly TRBD2 on 6 matching bases. The CDR3 spans 16 residues. The V gene lost 7 bases and the J gene lost 2 bases, with 23 bases spanning the gap. Germline CDR1 SQVTM, CDR2 ANQGSEA. The CDR3 DNA reads as TGCAGCGCCCGAGGACTGAGCGGCGGGGCTCAAGAGACCCAGTACTTC. Protein: CSARGLSGGAQETQYF.